This T cell receptor beta chain was recovered during a study of blood T cells in healthy people across ages. Overall study findings and caveats: Fewer expanded clones and more diversity marked long-lived versus aged donors. The study lacked donor CMV status, which possibly confounded expanded clonotype changes.

Every sample had a minimum of 6.5 million PBMCs isolated. For the second PCR, which ran for roughly 6 to 11 cycles, a sample-barcoded 5' primer and a J-beta primer mix were used. From the 5' RACE reads, TCRdb called clonotypes with MiXCR, one entry per CDR3 protein. Here the sample spans more than 700,000 distinct CDR3 sequences, about 55% being singletons. As for this clonotype: Its cognate antigen is unknown.

V lost 5 bases, J lost 2 bases, and 9 bases stayed unmatched. This CDR3 has 17 amino acids. The sequenced sample consisted of blood. The sequence was obtained from a man older than 75 in good health. This chain connects TRBV12-3 or TRBV12-4 to TRBJ2-7; 13 bases map to TRBD2. CDR3 in DNA: TGTGCCAGCAGTCCTGGGACTAGCGGGATGAGGGCCTACGAGCAGTACTTC. Its translation: CASSPGTSGMRAYEQYF.